The clone carrying this T cell receptor beta chain has more than one count but fewer than ten. The sample belongs to a study of T cell repertoires in cytomegalovirus infection. TCRdb reprocessed the reads with MiXCR, giving one entry per CDR3 protein. The repertoire has around 130,000 distinct CDR3 sequences, roughly 9% of them found once; the top ten carry around a tenth. This receptor was identified in a human donor in good health (CMV status not recorded). Some clones in this sample may be carry-over from other donors' samples. The sequenced sample was PBMCs.

The CDR3 DNA follows: TGTGCCAGCAGCTTGGACAGCGAAAAACTGTTTTTT. As protein: CASSLDSEKLFF. The chain has TRBV5-4 and TRBJ1-4, with D unclear. This CDR3 is built from 12 residues. Between the trimmed V and J ends, which lost 0 bases and 8 bases, there was a span of 5 bases. Germline V gene lookup returns CDR1 SGHNT and CDR2 YYREEE (reference sequence).